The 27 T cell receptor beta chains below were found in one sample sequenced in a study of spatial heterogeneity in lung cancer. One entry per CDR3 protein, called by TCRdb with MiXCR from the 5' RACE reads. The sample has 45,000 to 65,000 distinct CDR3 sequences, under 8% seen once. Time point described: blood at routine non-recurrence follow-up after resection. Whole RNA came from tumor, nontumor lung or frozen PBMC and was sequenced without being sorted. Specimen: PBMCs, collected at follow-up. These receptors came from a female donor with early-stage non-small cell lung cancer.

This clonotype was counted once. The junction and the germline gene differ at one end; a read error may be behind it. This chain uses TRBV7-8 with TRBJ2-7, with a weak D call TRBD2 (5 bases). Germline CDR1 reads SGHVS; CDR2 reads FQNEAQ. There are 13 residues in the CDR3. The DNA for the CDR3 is TGTGCCAGCAGCTTTAGGACTTCCTACAAGCAGTACTTC. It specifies CASSFRTSYKQYF.

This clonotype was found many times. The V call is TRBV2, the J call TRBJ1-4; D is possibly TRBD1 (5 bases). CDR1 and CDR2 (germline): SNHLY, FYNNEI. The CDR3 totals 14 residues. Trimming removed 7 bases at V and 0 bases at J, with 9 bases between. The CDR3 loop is CASTWGPTNEKLFF. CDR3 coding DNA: TGTGCCAGCACTTGGGGCCCAACTAATGAAAAACTGTTTTTT.

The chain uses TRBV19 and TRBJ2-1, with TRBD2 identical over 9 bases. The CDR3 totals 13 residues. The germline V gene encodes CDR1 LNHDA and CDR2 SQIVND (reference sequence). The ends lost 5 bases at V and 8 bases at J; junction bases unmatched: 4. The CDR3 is CASSVRGGDEQFF. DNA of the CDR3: TGTGCCAGTAGTGTGCGGGGGGGCGATGAGCAGTTCTTC.

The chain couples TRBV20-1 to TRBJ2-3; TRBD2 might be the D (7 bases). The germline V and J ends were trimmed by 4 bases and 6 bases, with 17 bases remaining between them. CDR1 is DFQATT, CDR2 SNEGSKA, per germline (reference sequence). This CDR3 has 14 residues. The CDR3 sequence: CSAKVGGPTDTQYF. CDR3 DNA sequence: TGCAGTGCTAAAGTGGGGGGGCCTACGGATACGCAGTATTTT.

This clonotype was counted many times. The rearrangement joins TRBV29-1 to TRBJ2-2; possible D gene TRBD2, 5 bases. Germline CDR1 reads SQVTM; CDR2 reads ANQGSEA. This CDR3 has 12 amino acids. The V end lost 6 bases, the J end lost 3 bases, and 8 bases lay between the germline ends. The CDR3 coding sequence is TGCAGCGTGACGAGGGACACCGGGGAGCTGTTTTTT. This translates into CSVTRDTGELFF.

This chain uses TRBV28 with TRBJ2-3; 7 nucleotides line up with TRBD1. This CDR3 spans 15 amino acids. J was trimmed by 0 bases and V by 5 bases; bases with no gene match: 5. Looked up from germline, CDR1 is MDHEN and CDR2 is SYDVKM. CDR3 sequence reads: CASSTNRGSTDTQYF. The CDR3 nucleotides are TGTGCCAGCAGTACCAACAGGGGAAGCACAGATACGCAGTATTTT.

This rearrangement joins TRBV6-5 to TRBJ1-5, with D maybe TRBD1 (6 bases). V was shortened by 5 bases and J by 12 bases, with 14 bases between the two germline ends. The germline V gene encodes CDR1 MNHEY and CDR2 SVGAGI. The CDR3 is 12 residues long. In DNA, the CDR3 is TGTGCCAGCAGTGGCCTGGGGGGACACCAGCATTTT. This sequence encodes CASSGLGGHQHF.

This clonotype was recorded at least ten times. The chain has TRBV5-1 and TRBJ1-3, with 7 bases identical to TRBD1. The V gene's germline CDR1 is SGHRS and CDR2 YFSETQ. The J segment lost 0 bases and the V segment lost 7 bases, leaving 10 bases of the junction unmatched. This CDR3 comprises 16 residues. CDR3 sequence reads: CASGEGQTHSGNTIYF. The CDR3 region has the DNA TGCGCCAGCGGGGAGGGACAGACCCACTCTGGAAACACCATATATTTT.

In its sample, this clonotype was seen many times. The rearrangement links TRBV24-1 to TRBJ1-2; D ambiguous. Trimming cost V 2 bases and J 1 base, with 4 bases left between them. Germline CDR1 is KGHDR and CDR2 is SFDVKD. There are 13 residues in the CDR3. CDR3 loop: CATSDSINYGYTF. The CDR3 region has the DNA TGTGCCACCAGTGATTCAATTAACTATGGCTACACCTTC.

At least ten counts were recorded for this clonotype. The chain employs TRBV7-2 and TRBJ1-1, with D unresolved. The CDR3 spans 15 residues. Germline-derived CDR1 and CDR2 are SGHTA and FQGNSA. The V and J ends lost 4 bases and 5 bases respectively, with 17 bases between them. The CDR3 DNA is TGTGCCAGCAGCTCACGCTACTCGGAGAATACTGAAGCTTTCTTT. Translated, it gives CASSSRYSENTEAFF.

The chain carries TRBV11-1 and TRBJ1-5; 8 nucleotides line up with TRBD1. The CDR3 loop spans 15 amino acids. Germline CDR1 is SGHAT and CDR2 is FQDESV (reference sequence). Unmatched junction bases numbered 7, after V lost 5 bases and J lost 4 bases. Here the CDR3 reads CASSGGTGRNQPQHF. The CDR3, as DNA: TGTGCCAGCAGCGGAGGGACAGGAAGAAATCAGCCCCAGCATTTT.

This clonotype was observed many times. The CDR3 nucleotides read TGCGCCAGCAGCCAGGGACAGCTGCATCAGCCCCAGCATTTT. Protein product: CASSQGQLHQPQHF. This sequence joins TRBV10-2 and TRBJ1-5, with 7 bases that match TRBD1. J was trimmed by 5 bases and V by 6 bases; bases with no gene match: 7. The CDR3 extends over 14 amino acids. Germline V gene sequence: CDR1 WSHSY, CDR2 SAAADI.

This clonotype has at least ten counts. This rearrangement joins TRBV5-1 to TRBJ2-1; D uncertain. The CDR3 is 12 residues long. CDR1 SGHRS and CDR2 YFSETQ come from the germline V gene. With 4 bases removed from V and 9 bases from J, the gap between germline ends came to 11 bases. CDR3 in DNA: TGCGCCAGCAGCGTAGGTTTCTCTGAGCAGTTCTTC. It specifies CASSVGFSEQFF.

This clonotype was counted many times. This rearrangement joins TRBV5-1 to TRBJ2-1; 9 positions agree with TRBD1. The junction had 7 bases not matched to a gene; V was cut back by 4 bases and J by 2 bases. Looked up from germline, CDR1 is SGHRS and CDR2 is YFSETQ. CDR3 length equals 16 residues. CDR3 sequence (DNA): TGCGCCAGCAGCGTGACCGGACAGGGGACCTACAATGAGCAGTTCTTC. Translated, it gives CASSVTGQGTYNEQFF.

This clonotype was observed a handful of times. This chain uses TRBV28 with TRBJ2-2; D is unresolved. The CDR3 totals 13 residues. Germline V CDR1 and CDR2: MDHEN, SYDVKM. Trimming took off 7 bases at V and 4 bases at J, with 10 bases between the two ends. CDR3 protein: CASNTLITGELFF. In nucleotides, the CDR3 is TGTGCCAGCAACACCCTAATCACCGGGGAGCTGTTTTTT.

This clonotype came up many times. CDR3 region: CASSLQVTNTGELFF. In nucleotides, the CDR3 is TGCGCCAGCAGCTTGCAGGTCACGAACACCGGGGAGCTGTTTTTT. V usage is TRBV5-1 and J usage is TRBJ2-2; D unclear. The ends were cut back, 1 base at V and 0 bases at J, with 7 bases in the middle. CDR3 length: 15 amino acids. The germline V gene has CDR1 SGHRS and CDR2 YFSETQ.

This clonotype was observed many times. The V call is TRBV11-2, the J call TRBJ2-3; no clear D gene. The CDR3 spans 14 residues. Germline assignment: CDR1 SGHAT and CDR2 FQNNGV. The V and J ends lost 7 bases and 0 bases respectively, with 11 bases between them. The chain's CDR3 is CASTHSASTDTQYF. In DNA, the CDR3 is TGTGCCAGCACCCATAGTGCTAGCACAGATACGCAGTATTTT.

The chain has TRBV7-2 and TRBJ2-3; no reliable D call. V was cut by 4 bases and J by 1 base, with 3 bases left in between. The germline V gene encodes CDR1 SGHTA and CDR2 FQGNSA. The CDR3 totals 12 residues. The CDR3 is CASSWGTDTQYF. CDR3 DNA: TGTGCCAGCAGCTGGGGCACAGATACGCAGTATTTT.

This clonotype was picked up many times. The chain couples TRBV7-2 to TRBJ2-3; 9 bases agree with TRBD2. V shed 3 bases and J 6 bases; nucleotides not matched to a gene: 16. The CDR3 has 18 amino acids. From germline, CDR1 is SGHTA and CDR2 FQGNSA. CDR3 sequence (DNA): TGTGCCAGCAGCTTGACCCCTCCATGGCGGGGGGGCTTGGATACGCAGTATTTT. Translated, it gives CASSLTPPWRGGLDTQYF.

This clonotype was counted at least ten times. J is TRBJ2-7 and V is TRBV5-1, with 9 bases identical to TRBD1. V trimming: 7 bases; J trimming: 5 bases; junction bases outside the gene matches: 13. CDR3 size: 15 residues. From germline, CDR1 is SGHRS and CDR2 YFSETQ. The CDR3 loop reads CASGRGTGNVNEQYF. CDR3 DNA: TGCGCCAGCGGTCGAGGGACAGGGAATGTCAACGAGCAGTACTTC.

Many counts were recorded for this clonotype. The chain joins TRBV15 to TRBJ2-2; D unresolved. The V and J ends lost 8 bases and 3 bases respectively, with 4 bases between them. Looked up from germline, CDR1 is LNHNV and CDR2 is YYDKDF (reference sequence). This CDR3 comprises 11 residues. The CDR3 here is CATEDTGELFF. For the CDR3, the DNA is TGTGCCACCGAGGACACCGGGGAGCTGTTTTTT.

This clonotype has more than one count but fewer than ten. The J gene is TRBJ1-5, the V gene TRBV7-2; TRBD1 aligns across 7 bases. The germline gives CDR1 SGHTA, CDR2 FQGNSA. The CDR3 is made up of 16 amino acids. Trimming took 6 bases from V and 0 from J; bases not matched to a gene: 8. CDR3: CASSPSGTDSNQPQHF. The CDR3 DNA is TGTGCCAGCAGTCCTTCCGGGACAGATAGCAATCAGCCCCAGCATTTT.

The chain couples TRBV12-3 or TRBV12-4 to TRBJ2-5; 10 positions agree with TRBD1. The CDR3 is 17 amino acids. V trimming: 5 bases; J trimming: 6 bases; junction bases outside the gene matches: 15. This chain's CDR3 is CASSPPGQGMRAKTQYF. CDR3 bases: TGTGCCAGCAGTCCGCCGGGACAGGGGATGCGGGCGAAGACCCAGTACTTC.

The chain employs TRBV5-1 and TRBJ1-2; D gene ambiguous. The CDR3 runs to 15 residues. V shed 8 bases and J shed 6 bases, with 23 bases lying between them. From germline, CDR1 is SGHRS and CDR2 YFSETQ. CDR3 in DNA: TGCGCCAGTACCCCAAGGGCTCGGGCCCTGGATGGCTACACCTTC. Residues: CASTPRARALDGYTF.

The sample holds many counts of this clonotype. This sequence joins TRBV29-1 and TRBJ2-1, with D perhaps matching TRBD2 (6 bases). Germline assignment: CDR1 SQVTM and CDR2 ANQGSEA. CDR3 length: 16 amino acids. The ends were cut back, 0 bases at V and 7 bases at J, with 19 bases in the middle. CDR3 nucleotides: TGCAGCGTTGAAGATACTCCCATTCGGGGGTTTAATGAGCAGTTCTTC. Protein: CSVEDTPIRGFNEQFF.

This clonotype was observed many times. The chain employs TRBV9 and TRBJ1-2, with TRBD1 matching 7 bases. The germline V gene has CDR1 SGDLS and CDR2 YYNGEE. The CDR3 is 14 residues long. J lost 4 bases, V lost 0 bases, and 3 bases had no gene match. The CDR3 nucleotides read TGTGCCAGCAGCGTAGGACAGGGTTCCTATGGCTACACCTTC. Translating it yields CASSVGQGSYGYTF.

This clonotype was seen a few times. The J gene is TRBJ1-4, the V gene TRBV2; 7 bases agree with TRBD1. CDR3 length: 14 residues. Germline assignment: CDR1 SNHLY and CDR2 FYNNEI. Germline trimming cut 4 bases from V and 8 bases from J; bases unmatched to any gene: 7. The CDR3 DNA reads TGTGCCAGCAGTGGACAGGGTGTAAGAGAAAAACTGTTTTTT. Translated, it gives CASSGQGVREKLFF.